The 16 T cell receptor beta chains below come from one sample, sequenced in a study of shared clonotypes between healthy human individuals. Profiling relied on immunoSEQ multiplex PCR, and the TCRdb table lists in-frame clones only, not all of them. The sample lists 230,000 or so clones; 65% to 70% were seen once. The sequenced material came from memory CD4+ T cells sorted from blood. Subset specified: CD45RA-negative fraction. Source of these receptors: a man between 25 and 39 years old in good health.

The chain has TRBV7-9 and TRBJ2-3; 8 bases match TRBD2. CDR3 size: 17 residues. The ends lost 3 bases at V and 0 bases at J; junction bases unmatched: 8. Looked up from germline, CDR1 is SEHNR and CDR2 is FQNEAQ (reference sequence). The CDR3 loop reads CASSFSSGSSSTDTQYF. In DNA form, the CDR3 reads TGTGCCAGCAGCTTCTCGAGCGGGAGTAGCAGCACAGATACGCAGTATTTT.

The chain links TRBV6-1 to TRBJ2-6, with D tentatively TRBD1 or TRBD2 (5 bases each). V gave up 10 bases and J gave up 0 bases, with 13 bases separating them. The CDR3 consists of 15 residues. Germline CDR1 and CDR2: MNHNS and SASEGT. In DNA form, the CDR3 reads TGTGCCATCTTTCGGGGACGCTCTGGGGCCAACGTCCTGACTTTC. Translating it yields CAIFRGRSGANVLTF.

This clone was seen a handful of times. Written as DNA, the CDR3 is TGTGCCAGCAGCTTAAGTTACCGGACAGGAGCCACAGATACGCAGTATTTT. Translating gives CASSLSYRTGATDTQYF. The J gene is TRBJ2-3, the V gene TRBV7-8, with TRBD1 matching 7 bases. From germline, CDR1 is SGHVS and CDR2 FQNEAQ. The CDR3 is 17 amino acids. The junction had 10 bases not matched to a gene; V was cut back by 2 bases and J by 2 bases.

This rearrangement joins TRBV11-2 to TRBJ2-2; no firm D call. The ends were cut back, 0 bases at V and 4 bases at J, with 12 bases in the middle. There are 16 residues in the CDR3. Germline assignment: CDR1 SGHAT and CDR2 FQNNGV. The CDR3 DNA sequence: TGTGCCAGCAGCTTAGATTTGGTTGGGCGCACCGGGGAGCTGTTTTTT. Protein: CASSLDLVGRTGELFF. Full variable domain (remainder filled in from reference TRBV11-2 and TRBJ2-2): EAGVAQSPRYKIIEKRQSVAFWCNPISGHATLYWYQQILGQGPKLLIQFQNNGVVDDSQLPKDRFSAERLKGVDSTLKIQPAKLEDSAVYLCASSLDLVGRTGELFFGEGSRLTVL.

The CDR3 DNA reads TGTGCCACCAGCAGAGGGCGGACAGGGGGCTACGAGCAGTACTTC. The encoded protein is CATSRGRTGGYEQYF. The rearrangement joins TRBV15 to TRBJ2-7; 10 positions match TRBD1. J was trimmed by 3 bases and V by 1 base; bases with no gene match: 3. The CDR3 is 15 residues long. The germline V gene encodes CDR1 LNHNV and CDR2 YYDKDF (reference sequence).

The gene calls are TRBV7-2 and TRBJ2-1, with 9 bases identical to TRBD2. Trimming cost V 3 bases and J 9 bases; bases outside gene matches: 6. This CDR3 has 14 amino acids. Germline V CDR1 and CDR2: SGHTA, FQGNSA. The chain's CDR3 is CASSLVAGEVEQFF. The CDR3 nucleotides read TGTGCCAGCAGCTTGGTAGCGGGAGAGGTTGAGCAGTTCTTC.

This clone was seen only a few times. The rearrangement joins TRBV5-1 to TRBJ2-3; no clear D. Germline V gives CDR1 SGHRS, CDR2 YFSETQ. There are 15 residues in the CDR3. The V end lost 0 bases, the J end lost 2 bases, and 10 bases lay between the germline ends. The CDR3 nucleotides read TGCGCCAGCAGCTTGGCTGCAGCTACCACAGATACGCAGTATTTT. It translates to CASSLAAATTDTQYF.

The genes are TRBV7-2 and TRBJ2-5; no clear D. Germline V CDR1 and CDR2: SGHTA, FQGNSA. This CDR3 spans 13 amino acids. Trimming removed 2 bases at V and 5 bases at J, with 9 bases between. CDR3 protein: CASSLPSTETQYF. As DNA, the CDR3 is TGTGCCAGCAGCTTACCCTCGACCGAGACCCAGTACTTC.

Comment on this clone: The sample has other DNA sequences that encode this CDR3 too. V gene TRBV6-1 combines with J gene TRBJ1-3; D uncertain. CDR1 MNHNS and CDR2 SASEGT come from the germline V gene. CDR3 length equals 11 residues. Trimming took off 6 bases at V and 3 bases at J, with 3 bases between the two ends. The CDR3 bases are TGTGCCAGCAGCCTTGGAAACACCATATATTTT. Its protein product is CASSLGNTIYF.

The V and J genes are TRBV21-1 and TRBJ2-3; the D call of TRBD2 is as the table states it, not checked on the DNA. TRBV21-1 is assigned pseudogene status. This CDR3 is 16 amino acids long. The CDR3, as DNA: TGTGCCAGCAGCAGATCCGGGACTAGCCTCACAGATACGCAGTATTTT. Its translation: CASSRSGTSLTDTQYF.

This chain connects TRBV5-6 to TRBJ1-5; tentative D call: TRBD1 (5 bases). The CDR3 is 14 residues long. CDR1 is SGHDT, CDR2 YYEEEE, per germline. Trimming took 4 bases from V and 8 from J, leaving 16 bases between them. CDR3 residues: CASSQYRTGEPQHF. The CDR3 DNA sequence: TGTGCCAGCAGCCAGTACAGGACGGGGGAGCCCCAGCATTTT.

CDR3 nucleotides: TGTGCCATCACTAGAACCTACAATGAGCAGTTCTTC. This gives the protein CAITRTYNEQFF. V and J are TRBV6-1 and TRBJ2-1, with a weak D call TRBD2 (5 bases). Per germline, CDR1 MNHNS and CDR2 SASEGT. The CDR3 is made up of 12 amino acids. V was pared by 10 bases and J by 2 bases, with 9 bases between.

The CDR3 coding sequence is TGCGCCAGCAGCTCAGGACAGTCCGGTCAGCCCCAGCATTTT. This encodes CASSSGQSGQPQHF. The chain combines TRBV5-1 with TRBJ1-5; D might be TRBD1 (6 bases). The CDR3 contains 14 residues. Germline loops: CDR1 SGHRS, CDR2 YFSETQ. V lost 3 bases and J lost 6, with 13 bases in between.

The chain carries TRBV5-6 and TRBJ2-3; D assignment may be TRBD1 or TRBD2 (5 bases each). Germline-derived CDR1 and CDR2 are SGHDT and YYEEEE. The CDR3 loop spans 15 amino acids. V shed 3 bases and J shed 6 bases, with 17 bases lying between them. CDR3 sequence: CASSSGARGVDTQYF. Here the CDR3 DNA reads TGTGCCAGCAGCTCGGGCGCCCGGGGCGTGGATACGCAGTATTTT.

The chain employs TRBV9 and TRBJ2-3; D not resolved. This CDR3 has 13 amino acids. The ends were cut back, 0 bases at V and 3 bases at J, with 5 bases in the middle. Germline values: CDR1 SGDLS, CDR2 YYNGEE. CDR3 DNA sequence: TGTGCCAGCAGCGTAGCTGGAACAGATACGCAGTATTTT. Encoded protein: CASSVAGTDTQYF.

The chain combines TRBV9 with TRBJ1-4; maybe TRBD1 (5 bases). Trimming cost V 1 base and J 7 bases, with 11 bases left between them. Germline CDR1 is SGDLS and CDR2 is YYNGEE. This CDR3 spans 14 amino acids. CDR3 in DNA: TGTGCCAGCAGCGTACAGGGACGAGGTGAAAAACTGTTTTTT. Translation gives CASSVQGRGEKLFF. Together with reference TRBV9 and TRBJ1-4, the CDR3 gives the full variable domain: DSGVTQTPKHLITATGQRVTLRCSPRSGDLSVYWYQQSLDQGLQFLIQYYNGEERAKGNILERFSAQQFPDLHSELNLSSLELGDSALYFCASSVQGRGEKLFFGSGTQLSVL.